The 27 T cell receptor beta chains listed next were all sequenced from one sample in a study of early T cells in non-severe SARS-CoV-2 infection (dated by TCRdb to the early 2020s). Libraries were constructed by 5' RACE. This sample was sequenced with a NextSeq 500. TCRdb itself trimmed the public reads at Q25 with fastp, ran MiXCR and retained productive beta chains. Rows are unified per CDR3 protein, each entry keeping the most common DNA and genes. This sample has tens of thousands of distinct CDR3 sequences in its table, and approximately 5.2% of those were observed once. Roughly 3.6% of the sample is in the top ten clones. Sequencing input: whole blood. These TCRs come from an adult who was a healthcare worker with PCR-confirmed SARS-CoV-2 infection or an uninfected control (not recorded which).

The chain is built from TRBV6-2 or TRBV6-3 and TRBJ2-1, with 9 bases that match TRBD1. J gave up 3 bases and V 2 bases, and 5 bases lay outside the gene matches. The CDR3 has 16 amino acids. The germline gives CDR1 MNHEY, CDR2 SVGEGT. Here the CDR3 reads CASSYAGTGIYNEQFF. The CDR3 bases are TGTGCCAGCAGTTACGCCGGGACAGGGATCTACAATGAGCAGTTCTTC.

This rearrangement joins TRBV11-2 to TRBJ2-3; D possibly corresponds to TRBD1 (6 bases). V was cut by 3 bases and J by 10 bases, with 14 bases left in between. This CDR3 comprises 13 residues. Per germline, CDR1 SGHAT and CDR2 FQNNGV. CDR3 sequence (DNA): TGTGCCAGCAGCTTGAGTGGGACACTTTCGCAGTATTTT. This translates into CASSLSGTLSQYF.

This clonotype showed up many times. The genes are TRBV4-1 and TRBJ1-2, with a weak D call TRBD1 (6 bases). Germline values: CDR1 MGHRA, CDR2 YSYEKL. This CDR3 comprises 14 residues. Trimming removed 1 base from V and 7 bases from J, with 13 bases in between. Here the CDR3 reads CASSQAARGTGYTF. As DNA, the CDR3 is TGCGCCAGCAGCCAAGCCGCCAGGGGTACTGGCTACACCTTC.

This clonotype was observed at least ten times. The rearrangement links TRBV12-3 or TRBV12-4 to TRBJ1-1; a possible D gene is TRBD1 (5 bases). This CDR3 has 13 residues. V lost 7 bases, J lost 4 bases, and 13 bases lay in between. CDR3 DNA: TGTGCCAGCACCGGGGAACAGGTCACTGAAGCTTTCTTT. This sequence encodes CASTGEQVTEAFF.

The chain recombines TRBV12-3 or TRBV12-4 with TRBJ2-7; no firm D call. The CDR3 covers 15 residues. V shed 5 bases and J shed 5 bases, with 19 bases lying between them. The CDR3 bases are TGTGCCAGCAGTGCCCGCCGGACCCAAGACCACGAGCAGTACTTC. It codes for CASSARRTQDHEQYF.

In its sample, this clonotype is medium-sized. The chain combines TRBV14 with TRBJ2-3; a weak D match, TRBD1 (6 bases). The germline V gene encodes CDR1 SGHDN and CDR2 FVKESK. V shed 1 base and J shed 14 bases, with 16 bases lying between them. The CDR3 is 13 residues long. The CDR3 sequence is CASSQVYQGLSYF. The DNA of the CDR3 is TGTGCCAGCAGCCAAGTGTACCAGGGGTTGTCGTATTTT.

The V call is TRBV28, the J call TRBJ1-1, with TRBD1 as a possible D gene (6 bases). Trimming took off 6 bases at V and 12 bases at J, with 17 bases between the two ends. CDR1 MDHEN and CDR2 SYDVKM come from the germline V gene. The CDR3 runs 12 residues. CDR3 residues: CASSFGQIEPFF. The DNA of the CDR3 is TGTGCCAGCAGCTTCGGACAGATCGAGCCTTTCTTT.

In its sample, this clonotype was seen many times. The rearrangement links TRBV29-1 to TRBJ2-1; unclear D gene. The CDR3 totals 14 residues. Germline-derived CDR1 and CDR2 are SQVTM and ANQGSEA. V lost 6 bases and J 1 base, leaving 13 bases between the germline ends. The CDR3 DNA reads TGCAGCGTCCCCCCGGAAATTTCCTACAATGAGCAGTTCTTC. Translating gives CSVPPEISYNEQFF.

This clonotype has ten or more counts. The V and J genes are TRBV20-1 and TRBJ2-1, with TRBD2 identical over 7 bases. V shed 2 bases, J shed 5 bases, and the junction held 3 bases outside the gene matches. Per germline, CDR1 DFQATT and CDR2 SNEGSKA (reference sequence). CDR3 length equals 13 residues. Here the CDR3 reads CSARKGRDNEQFF. CDR3 nucleotide sequence: TGCAGTGCTAGAAAGGGGAGGGACAATGAGCAGTTCTTC.

This clonotype showed up many times. The V call is TRBV6-2 or TRBV6-3, the J call TRBJ1-1; no clear D. Per germline, CDR1 MNHEY and CDR2 SVGEGT. Trimming stripped 0 bases from V and 0 bases from J, with 8 bases between. The CDR3 spans 15 residues. The CDR3 nucleotides read TGTGCCAGCAGTTACTCCGGGGTCATGAACACTGAAGCTTTCTTT. It translates to CASSYSGVMNTEAFF.

In this sample, this clonotype turned up a few times. V is TRBV12-3 or TRBV12-4 and J is TRBJ2-3, with 14 bases aligning to TRBD2. This CDR3 spans 16 amino acids. Unmatched junction bases numbered 5, after V lost 5 bases and J lost 4 bases. The CDR3 sequence is CASSDGTSGSSDTQYF. For the CDR3, the DNA is TGTGCCAGCAGTGATGGGACTAGCGGGAGTTCAGATACGCAGTATTTT.

This clonotype was counted many times. The chain links TRBV2 to TRBJ2-2; TRBD2 agrees at 10 bases. The CDR3 totals 16 residues. Germline CDR1 and CDR2: SNHLY and FYNNEI. Germline trimming cut 8 bases from V and 1 base from J; bases unmatched to any gene: 7. In nucleotides, the CDR3 is TGTGCCAGCCTAAATGGACTAGCGGTGAACACCGGGGAGCTGTTTTTT. It specifies CASLNGLAVNTGELFF.

This clonotype has at least ten counts. This chain links TRBV6-1 with TRBJ2-5; TRBD1 aligns across 8 bases. The V gene's germline CDR1 is MNHNS and CDR2 SASEGT. The CDR3 loop spans 15 amino acids. The V gene end was trimmed by 4 bases and the J gene end by 4 bases; junction bases not matched to a gene: 8. The CDR3 region is CASSGPDRAGETQYF. The CDR3 DNA follows: TGTGCCAGCAGTGGCCCGGACAGGGCAGGAGAGACCCAGTACTTC.

This clonotype was recorded many times. V is TRBV27 and J is TRBJ2-1; D not resolved. V was pared by 5 bases and J by 12 bases, with 14 bases between. This CDR3 comprises 12 residues. The V gene's germline CDR1 is MNHEY and CDR2 SMNVEV (reference sequence). The CDR3 DNA reads as TGTGCCAGCAGTCTCGACCCTCGGATGCAGTTCTTC. It codes for CASSLDPRMQFF.

There are many counts of this clonotype. The chain links TRBV10-2 to TRBJ2-7, with 10 bases lining up with TRBD1. After removal of 2 bases from V and 3 bases from J, the junction contained 4 bases not matched to a gene. The CDR3 loop spans 15 amino acids. Germline V gene lookup returns CDR1 WSHSY and CDR2 SAAADI. The CDR3 sequence: CASSERDRGVYEQYF. The CDR3 nucleotides are TGCGCCAGCAGTGAGCGGGACAGGGGAGTCTACGAGCAGTACTTC.

This clonotype showed up many times. V is TRBV7-6 and J is TRBJ2-7; D may match TRBD1 or TRBD2 (6 bases each). Germline CDR1 is SGHVS and CDR2 is FNYEAQ. V shed 5 bases and J shed 5 bases, with 19 bases lying between them. The CDR3 extends over 15 amino acids. The CDR3 loop is CASSLWAGHRDEQYF. The DNA of the CDR3 is TGTGCCAGCAGCCTCTGGGCGGGACACCGGGACGAGCAGTACTTC.

The chain links TRBV7-9 to TRBJ1-6, with unresolved D. The CDR3 spans 14 residues. Germline V lookup: CDR1 SEHNR, CDR2 FQNEAQ (reference sequence). Trimming cost V 1 base and J 11 bases, with 12 bases left between them. CDR3 bases: TGTGCCAGCAGCTTAGAGGTCCGAGAGGCACCCCTCCACTTT. Its protein is CASSLEVREAPLHF.

This clonotype was picked up a small number of times. The chain carries TRBV7-2 and TRBJ2-7; the D gene is possibly TRBD1 (5 bases). The germline V gene encodes CDR1 SGHTA and CDR2 FQGNSA. V lost 1 base and J lost 3, with 10 bases in between. This CDR3 comprises 14 residues. CDR3 amino acids: CASSLVGRDYEQYF. CDR3 bases: TGTGCCAGCAGCTTAGTTGGCAGGGACTACGAGCAGTACTTC.

This clonotype was seen a few times. The gene calls are TRBV20-1 and TRBJ1-1; 8 bases map to TRBD1. The CDR3 consists of 13 residues. Germline CDR1 reads DFQATT; CDR2 reads SNEGSKA (reference sequence). V shed 5 bases and J 1 base; nucleotides not matched to a gene: 3. CDR3 residues: CSAWTGPNTEAFF. Here the CDR3 DNA reads TGCAGTGCTTGGACAGGGCCGAACACTGAAGCTTTCTTT.

This clonotype was seen more than once but under ten times. The chain recombines TRBV5-5 with TRBJ2-7, with D hard to call. Germline values: CDR1 SGHKS, CDR2 YYEKEE (reference sequence). This CDR3 comprises 12 residues. V was pared by 5 bases and J by 5 bases, with 11 bases between. This CDR3 reads CASRKTADEQYF. As DNA, the CDR3 is TGTGCCAGCAGAAAGACGGCTGACGAGCAGTACTTC.

This clonotype showed up just a few times. The chain links TRBV4-3 to TRBJ2-2; no definite D call. The length of the CDR3 is 18 residues. From germline, CDR1 is LGHNA and CDR2 YSLEER. Trimming removed 1 base from V and 1 base from J, with 16 bases in between. CDR3 DNA: TGCGCCAGCAGCCAAGCCCCCAACTACTTCGAGAACACCGGGGAGCTGTTTTTT. It specifies CASSQAPNYFENTGELFF.

This clonotype was seen many times. The rearrangement uses TRBV9 and TRBJ2-7; 7 nucleotides line up with TRBD2. CDR1 SGDLS and CDR2 YYNGEE come from the germline V gene. This CDR3 comprises 16 residues. V gave up 3 bases and J gave up 5 bases; unmatched junction bases: 14. CDR3 in amino acids: CASSEREGSKSDEQYF. CDR3 in DNA: TGTGCCAGCAGCGAGAGGGAGGGGAGTAAGTCGGACGAGCAGTACTTC.

This clonotype has at least ten counts. The V gene is TRBV9, the J gene TRBJ2-1, with 11 bases lining up with TRBD2. Trimming removed 3 bases from V and 6 bases from J; junction bases left unmatched: 5. Germline V gene data show CDR1 as SGDLS and CDR2 as YYNGEE. CDR3 length: 15 residues. The CDR3 loop reads CASSGYSGRANEQFF. The CDR3 DNA reads TGTGCCAGCAGCGGGTATAGCGGGAGGGCCAATGAGCAGTTCTTC.

This clonotype was recorded at least ten times. The CDR3 nucleotides are TGTGCCAGCTCGCCCGACAGGGGAACCAACGGGGAGCAGTTCTTC. It specifies CASSPDRGTNGEQFF. This rearrangement joins TRBV18 to TRBJ2-1; 8 bases align to TRBD1. Germline V gene lookup returns CDR1 KGHSH and CDR2 LQKENI. The CDR3 is 15 residues long. Trimming at V came to 6 bases and at J to 10 bases, leaving 14 bases not matched to a gene.

This clonotype occurred a few times. This chain uses TRBV6-5 with TRBJ1-4, with no clear D. The CDR3 totals 14 residues. V lost 7 bases to trimming and J lost 7 bases, with 16 bases between them. Germline V lookup: CDR1 MNHEY, CDR2 SVGAGI. The CDR3 DNA is TGTGCCAGCACCAAACGAGGGTGGGGTGAAAAACTGTTTTTT. Translation: CASTKRGWGEKLFF.

The chain is built from TRBV7-9 and TRBJ1-5; D unresolved. Looked up from germline, CDR1 is SEHNR and CDR2 is FQNEAQ (reference sequence). V lost 7 bases and J 4 bases, leaving 8 bases between the germline ends. The CDR3 runs 12 residues. CDR3 in amino acids: CASTYGNQPQHF. For the CDR3, the DNA is TGTGCCAGCACCTACGGTAATCAGCCCCAGCATTTT. The variable domain in full, completed from reference TRBV7-9 and TRBJ1-5, reads DTGVSQNPRHKITKRGQNVTFRCDPISEHNRLYWYRQTLGQGPEFLTYFQNEAQLEKSRLLSDRFSAERPKGSFSTLEIQRTEQGDSAMYLCASTYGNQPQHFGDGTRLSIL.

This clonotype was detected ten times or more. V usage is TRBV19 and J usage is TRBJ1-5; 8 nucleotides align to TRBD1. The V segment lost 6 bases and the J segment 6 bases; nucleotides outside the gene matches: 7. CDR1 and CDR2 from the germline V gene are LNHDA and SQIVND (reference sequence). This CDR3 spans 14 amino acids. The CDR3 DNA sequence: TGTGCCAGTAGACCCGGACAGGGCGGTCAGCCCCAGCATTTT. Amino acid sequence: CASRPGQGGQPQHF. Filled out from reference TRBV19 and TRBJ1-5, the complete variable domain reads DGGITQSPKYLFRKEGQNVTLSCEQNLNHDAMYWYRQDPGQGLRLIYYSQIVNDFQKGDIAEGYSVSREKKESFPLTVTSAQKNPTAFYLCASRPGQGGQPQHFGDGTRLSIL.